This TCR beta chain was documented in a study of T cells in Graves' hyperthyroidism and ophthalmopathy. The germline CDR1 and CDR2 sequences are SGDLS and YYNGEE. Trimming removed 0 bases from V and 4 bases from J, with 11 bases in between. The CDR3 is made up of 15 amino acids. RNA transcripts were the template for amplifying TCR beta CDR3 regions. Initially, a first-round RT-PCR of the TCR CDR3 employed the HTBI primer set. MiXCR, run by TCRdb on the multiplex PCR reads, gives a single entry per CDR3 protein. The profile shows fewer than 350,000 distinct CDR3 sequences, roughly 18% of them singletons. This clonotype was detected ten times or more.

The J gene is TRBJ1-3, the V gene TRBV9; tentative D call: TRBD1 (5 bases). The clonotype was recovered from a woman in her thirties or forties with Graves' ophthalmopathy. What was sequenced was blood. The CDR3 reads CASSVAAGLGNTIYF. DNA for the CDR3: TGTGCCAGCAGCGTAGCAGCAGGGTTGGGAAACACCATATATTTT.